This T cell receptor beta chain appears in the sequencing data of a study of blood T cell repertoires in COVID-19. Study in general: PBMCs, B-cell-depleted T cells, or T cells provided the cDNA or gDNA that made up the material.

Clinical histories supplied by participants themselves formed the basis of cohort assignment. The germline V gene has CDR1 SGHDT and CDR2 YYEEEE. V lost 1 base, J lost 4 bases, and 11 bases lay in between. The CDR3 spans 14 residues. This table comes from immunoSEQ multiplex PCR, and its TCRdb copy is limited to in-frame clones, with some not included. There are hundreds of thousands of clones in the sample; 85% to 90% occur only once, and over 2% lies in the top ten. This clonotype originated in a woman aged 55-70 years in a cohort exposed to, infected with or recovered from COVID-19 (not recorded which). Source material: PBMCs or T cells enriched from blood (not recorded which). The rearrangement joins TRBV5-6 to TRBJ2-5, with a tentative D call TRBD2 (6 bases). The CDR3 nucleotides read TGTGCCAGCAGCTTGCAGCGGGCCTTAGAGACCCAGTACTTC. Protein: CASSLQRALETQYF.